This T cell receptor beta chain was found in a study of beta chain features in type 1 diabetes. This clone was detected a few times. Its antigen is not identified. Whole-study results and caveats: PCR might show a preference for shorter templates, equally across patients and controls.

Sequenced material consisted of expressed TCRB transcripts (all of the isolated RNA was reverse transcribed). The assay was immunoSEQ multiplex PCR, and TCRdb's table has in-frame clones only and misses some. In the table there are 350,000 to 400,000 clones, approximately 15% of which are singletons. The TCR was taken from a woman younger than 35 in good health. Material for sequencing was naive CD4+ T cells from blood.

CDR3 region: CASSFSRNYGYTF. CDR3 nucleotides: TGTGCCAGCAGTTTTTCGAGAAACTATGGCTACACCTTC. The chain links TRBV28 to TRBJ1-2; D gene ambiguous. The CDR3 has 13 amino acids. Germline V gene data show CDR1 as MDHEN and CDR2 as SYDVKM. With 3 bases removed from V and 2 bases from J, the gap between germline ends came to 7 bases.